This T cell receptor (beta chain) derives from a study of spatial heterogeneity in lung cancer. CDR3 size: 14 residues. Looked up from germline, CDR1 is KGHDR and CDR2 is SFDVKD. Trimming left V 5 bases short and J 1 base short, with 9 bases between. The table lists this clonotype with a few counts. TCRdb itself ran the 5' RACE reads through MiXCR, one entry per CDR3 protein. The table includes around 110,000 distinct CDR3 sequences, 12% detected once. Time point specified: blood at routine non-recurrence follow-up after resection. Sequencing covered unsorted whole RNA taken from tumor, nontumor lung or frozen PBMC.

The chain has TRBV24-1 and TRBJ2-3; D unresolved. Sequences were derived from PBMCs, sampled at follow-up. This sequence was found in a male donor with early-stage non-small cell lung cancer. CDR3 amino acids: CATSVAGRTDTQYF. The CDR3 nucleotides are TGTGCCACCAGTGTTGCAGGCCGCACAGATACGCAGTATTTT.